Shown below are 8 T cell receptor beta chains from a single sample sequenced in a study of cytomegalovirus exposure and HLA in healthy donors. This PCR relied on a set of 60 Vbeta primers and 13 Jbeta primers. Data came from immunoSEQ multiplex PCR; TCRdb stores just in-frame clones and leaves some out. The sample yields 120,000 or so clones, 55% to 75% seen once. The sample comprised PBMCs. These receptors were taken from a man between 25 and 39 years old in good health and CMV-seropositive.

The rearrangement joins TRBV5-1 to TRBJ2-7; the D is unclear. CDR1 and CDR2 (germline): SGHRS, YFSETQ. The CDR3 totals 14 residues. The germline V and J ends were trimmed by 5 bases and 3 bases, with 15 bases remaining between them. The CDR3 region is CASSRDKTNYEQYF. CDR3 nucleotides: TGCGCCAGCAGTCGTGACAAAACAAACTACGAGCAGTACTTC.

This clone was picked up one time. The chain carries TRBV21-1 and TRBJ2-1; the table's D call of TRBD2 was not tested on the DNA. TRBV21-1 is a pseudogene locus. The CDR3 sequence is 17 residues long. The CDR3 sequence: CAIPRPGGPWIYNEQFF. Written as DNA, the CDR3 is TGTGCCATCCCCAGACCCGGCGGCCCGTGGATATACAATGAGCAGTTCTTC.

V gene TRBV4-1 combines with J gene TRBJ2-3, with D perhaps TRBD1 (6 bases). CDR3 length equals 16 residues. Trimming removed 3 bases from V and 0 bases from J, with 13 bases in between. Germline lookup yields CDR1 MGHRA and CDR2 YSYEKL. The CDR3, as DNA: TGCGCCAGCAGCCACATGAGGGGGTCTAGCACAGATACGCAGTATTTT. Translation gives CASSHMRGSSTDTQYF.

J is TRBJ1-5 and V is TRBV15; no firm D call. CDR3 length equals 16 residues. Between the trimmed V and J ends, which lost 0 bases and 12 bases, there was a span of 21 bases. The germline gives CDR1 LNHNV, CDR2 YYDKDF (reference sequence). CDR3 loop: CATSRDVRGIPFGQHF. The CDR3, as DNA: TGTGCCACCAGCAGAGATGTTAGAGGGATCCCCTTCGGCCAGCATTTT.

This chain uses TRBV5-6 with TRBJ2-1; TRBD2 matches at 11 bases. Trimming at V came to 5 bases and at J to 6 bases, leaving 4 bases not matched to a gene. The germline V gene has CDR1 SGHDT and CDR2 YYEEEE. This CDR3 is built from 14 residues. The CDR3 spells CASSMTSGANEQFF. In DNA, the CDR3 is TGTGCCAGCAGTATGACTAGCGGGGCCAATGAGCAGTTCTTC.

This clone was counted only a few times. This rearrangement joins TRBV7-3 to TRBJ2-5; unclear D gene. The end of the DNA aligns better with TRBJ2-7, so the J call may be wrong. The germline gives CDR1 SGHTA, CDR2 FQGTGA. The CDR3 is 12 residues long. CDR3 amino acids: CASNLNSYEQYF. CDR3 in DNA: TGTGCCAGCAACCTAAACTCCTACGAGCAGTACTTC.

The J gene is TRBJ2-2, the V gene TRBV11-3; 8 nucleotides match TRBD1. V gave up 2 bases and J gave up 5 bases; unmatched junction bases: 10. The CDR3 contains 17 residues. CDR1 and CDR2 from the germline V gene are SGHNT and YENEEA. In DNA, the CDR3 is TGTGCCAGCAGCTTAAAGGGGGGCAGGGGGCAAACCGGGGAGCTGTTTTTT. It is translated as CASSLKGGRGQTGELFF.

The chain recombines TRBV5-1 with TRBJ2-5, with 12 bases identical to TRBD2. There are 15 residues in the CDR3. Germline V gene data show CDR1 as SGHRS and CDR2 as YFSETQ. Unmatched junction bases numbered 9, after V lost 7 bases and J lost 5 bases. CDR3 nucleotides: TGCGCCAGCGCCCGGCTAGCGGGAGGGTGGGAGACCCAGTACTTC. It yields the protein CASARLAGGWETQYF.